Shown below are 2 T cell receptor beta chains from a single sample sequenced in a study of blood T cells in healthy people across ages. Combining a sample-barcoded 5' primer with a J-beta primer mix, a second PCR ran for roughly 7 to 12 cycles. TCRdb re-called the 5' RACE reads with MiXCR, one entry per CDR3 protein. The sample includes about 930,000 distinct CDR3 sequences, 25% to 35% of them seen just once. The sample was also reused in another study, on T cells of mothers and their children.

Sequences were obtained from blood. These receptors were taken from a woman aged 40 to 50 in good health.

This clonotype was counted ten times or more. The V and J genes are TRBV11-2 and TRBJ2-5; 12 bases line up with TRBD2. V trimming: 6 bases; J trimming: 1 base; junction bases outside the gene matches: 6. The CDR3 has 16 amino acids. Germline V lookup: CDR1 SGHAT, CDR2 FQNNGV. CDR3 protein: CASRVTSGGTQETQYF. The CDR3 DNA reads TGTGCCAGCAGGGTAACTAGCGGGGGGACCCAAGAGACCCAGTACTTC.

This chain joins TRBV5-8 and TRBJ2-7, with D unresolved. The CDR3 covers 10 residues. Germline V gene data show CDR1 as SGHTS and CDR2 as YDEGEE. V was shortened by 5 bases and J by 5 bases, with 5 bases between the two germline ends. The CDR3 DNA reads as TGTGCCAGCAGTGGGAACGAGCAGTACTTC. It yields the protein CASSGNEQYF.